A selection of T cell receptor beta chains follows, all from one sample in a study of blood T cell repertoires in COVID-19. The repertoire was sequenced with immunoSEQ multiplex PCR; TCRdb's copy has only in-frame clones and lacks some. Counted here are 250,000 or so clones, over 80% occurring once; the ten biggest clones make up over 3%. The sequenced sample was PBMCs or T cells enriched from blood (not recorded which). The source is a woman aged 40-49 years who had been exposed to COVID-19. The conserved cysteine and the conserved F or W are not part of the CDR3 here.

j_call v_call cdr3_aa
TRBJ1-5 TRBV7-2 ASSFRQGGQPQH
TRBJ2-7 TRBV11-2 ASSLPISGAYEQY
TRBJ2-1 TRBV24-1 ATSPGQVYNEQF
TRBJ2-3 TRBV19 ASSFLEATDTQY
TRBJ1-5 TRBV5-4 ASSPGQINQPQH
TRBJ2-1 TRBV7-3 ASSPLAGNYNEQF
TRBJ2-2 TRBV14 ASSLGTGGPLSFTGELF
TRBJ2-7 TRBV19 ASSLKGTGPYEQY
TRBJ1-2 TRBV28 ASSPGGDGQYYGYT
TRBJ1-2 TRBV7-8 ASSLDGRNYGYT
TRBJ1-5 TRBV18 ASSPNDRNQPQH
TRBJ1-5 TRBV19 ASSSSQGLLQPQH
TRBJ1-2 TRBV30 AWRPPRLTDRGRGYT
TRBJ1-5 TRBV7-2 ASSTSVNSNQPQH
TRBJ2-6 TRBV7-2 ASSLASGAGANVLT
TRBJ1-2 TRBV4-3 ASSQVSSGQSALT
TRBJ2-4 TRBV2 ASSERGAVAKNIQY
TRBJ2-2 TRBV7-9 ASSLQGSAGELF
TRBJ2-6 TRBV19 ASTILFRGQESSGANVLT
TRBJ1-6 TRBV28 ASSLLTGRGSVVFLH
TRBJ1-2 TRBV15 ATSRGGKHNYGYT
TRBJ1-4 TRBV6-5 ASRANEKLF
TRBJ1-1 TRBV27 ASRLLRLNTEAF
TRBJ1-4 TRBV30 AWSGQGASLTDEKLF
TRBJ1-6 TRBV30 AWNPGQGNSPLH
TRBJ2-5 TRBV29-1 SVDSTGGPETQY
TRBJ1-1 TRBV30 AWSTGATEAF
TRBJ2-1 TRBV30 AWRSELAGEQF
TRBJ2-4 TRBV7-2 ASSLPPGTGRQNIQY
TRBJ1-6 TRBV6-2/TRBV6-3 ASSYGTGGNSPLH
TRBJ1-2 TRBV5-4 ASSSIRQGQDGYT
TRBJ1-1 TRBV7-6 ASSLQDSLNTEAF
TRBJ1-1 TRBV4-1 ASSQPGLGGTEAF
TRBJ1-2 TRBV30 AWSVVVGVYGYT
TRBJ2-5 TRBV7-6 ASSLRMRGGRAGDETQY
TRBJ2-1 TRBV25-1 ASTKGLAGGPRDEQF